The 4 T cell receptor beta chains in this list originate from one sample, sequenced in a study of shared clonotypes between healthy human individuals. Repertoires were generated with immunoSEQ multiplex PCR, while TCRdb's copy carries only in-frame clones and drops some. The sample lists approximately 980,000 clones, about 80% seen once, with approximately 1.5% in the top ten. Material: memory CD4+ T cells sorted from blood. The subset: CD45RA-negative fraction. The receptors come from a young man in good health.

This rearrangement joins TRBV7-9 to TRBJ2-5, with 12 nucleotides matching TRBD2. CDR1 and CDR2 (germline): SEHNR, FQNEAQ (reference sequence). The CDR3 runs to 17 residues. Losses at the gene ends were 7 bases for V and 1 base for J; bases not matched to a gene: 10. The CDR3 protein is CASIKNGLAGTQETQYF. CDR3 coding DNA: TGTGCCAGCATCAAAAACGGACTAGCGGGGACCCAAGAGACCCAGTACTTC.

This clone was seen a few times. The chain uses TRBV5-1 and TRBJ1-2; D uncertain. The germline V and J ends were trimmed by 4 bases and 3 bases, with 10 bases remaining between them. The CDR3 spans 13 residues. CDR1 is SGHRS, CDR2 YFSETQ, per germline. CDR3 in DNA: TGCGCCAGCAGCCGGAATAAAGACTATGGCTACACCTTC. Translated: CASSRNKDYGYTF.

The CDR3, as DNA: TGTGCCAGCAGTGAAGTCGGAAATGAAGCTTTCTTT. Protein sequence: CASSEVGNEAFF. This chain connects TRBV2 to TRBJ1-1, with no clear D. Germline CDR1 SNHLY, CDR2 FYNNEI. V lost 1 base, J lost 7 bases, and 7 bases lay in between. The CDR3 totals 12 residues.

The chain couples TRBV18 to TRBJ2-1; D possibly uses TRBD1 or TRBD2 (5 bases each). Germline V gives CDR1 KGHSH, CDR2 LQKENI. V was cut by 1 base and J by 5 bases, with 12 bases left in between. This CDR3 spans 15 amino acids. CDR3 DNA: TGTGCCAGCTCACCACGGCTCGGGACCCACAATGAGCAGTTCTTC. It specifies CASSPRLGTHNEQFF.